The 17 T cell receptor beta chains below all came from one sample that was sequenced in a study of monozygotic twins with inflammatory bowel disease. TCRdb reprocessed the 5' RACE reads and stores each CDR3 protein as one record, lacking DNA. The table lists approximately 380,000 distinct CDR3 sequences, with 2% to 3% in the top ten. Sample: blood. The receptors come from a human donor with ulcerative colitis or Crohn's disease, or a healthy co-twin of an affected twin (not recorded which).

CDR3 sequence reads: CASSPENEQFF. V usage is TRBV5-1 and J usage is TRBJ2-1. The CDR3 covers 11 residues. Germline V CDR1 and CDR2: SGHRS, YFSETQ.

This chain joins TRBV5-1 and TRBJ2-5; TCRdb gives TRBD2 as the D gene, but with no DNA this cannot be confirmed. This CDR3 is built from 18 residues. Per the germline V gene, CDR1 is SGHRS and CDR2 is YFSETQ. CDR3 loop: CASSRGLATIPYQETQYF.

The rearrangement uses TRBV10-3 and TRBJ1-6; absent DNA, TCRdb's TRBD1 call cannot be checked. The germline gives CDR1 ENHRY, CDR2 SYGVKD. The CDR3 sequence is 15 residues long. CDR3 in amino acids: CAISRGQGRNSPLHF.

The chain couples TRBV11-2 to TRBJ2-1; the D call from TCRdb, TRBD1, cannot be confirmed without DNA. The V gene's germline CDR1 is SGHAT and CDR2 FQNNGV. This CDR3 is built from 15 residues. The CDR3 region is CASSSRDRGGNEQFF.

The chain recombines TRBV3-1 with TRBJ2-5; the TRBD1 assignment by TCRdb is unverifiable without DNA. CDR3 length: 16 residues. Per the germline V gene, CDR1 is LGHDT and CDR2 is YNNKEL (reference sequence). The CDR3 is CASSQNVGGMGETQYF.

The rearrangement links TRBV5-6 to TRBJ2-3; the D call of TRBD1 rests on TCRdb alone, since no DNA is present to check it. CDR1 and CDR2 (germline): SGHDT, YYEEEE. The length of the CDR3 is 15 residues. The CDR3: CASSRGGPSTDTQYF. Full variable domain (remainder filled in from reference TRBV5-6 and TRBJ2-3): DAGVTQSPTHLIKTRGQQVTLRCSPKSGHDTVSWYQQALGQGPQFIFQYYEEEERQRGNFPDRFSGHQFPNYSSELNVNALLLGDSALYLCASSRGGPSTDTQYFGPGTRLTVL.

The chain is built from TRBV12-5 and TRBJ2-7; TCRdb indicates TRBD1, and absent DNA this call remains unverified. Germline assignment: CDR1 LGHNT and CDR2 FRNRAP. This CDR3 spans 15 amino acids. CDR3 protein: CASGLYAGTVREQYF.

CDR3 sequence reads: CASSLGGTDYEQYF. The rearrangement joins TRBV5-1 to TRBJ2-7; the TCRdb D gene call, TRBD1, has no DNA to confirm it. CDR1 is SGHRS, CDR2 YFSETQ, per germline. The CDR3 spans 14 residues.

This chain connects TRBV7-9 to TRBJ2-7. The germline V gene has CDR1 SEHNR and CDR2 FQNEAQ (reference sequence). The CDR3 covers 12 residues. The CDR3 reads CASSRNSYEQYF.

The chain has TRBV4-2 and TRBJ1-3; TCRdb's D call of TRBD1 is untestable without DNA. Germline values: CDR1 LGHNA, CDR2 YNFKEQ. The CDR3 sequence is 16 residues long. CDR3 sequence reads: CASSPGQGTSGNTIYF.

CDR3 amino acids: CASSFPNSPLHF. This chain uses TRBV12-3 or TRBV12-4 with TRBJ1-6. CDR3 length equals 12 residues.

The chain joins TRBV20-1 to TRBJ2-1; TCRdb's D gene call, TRBD2, goes unchecked for lack of DNA. This CDR3 comprises 17 residues. Germline assignment: CDR1 DFQATT and CDR2 SNEGSKA (reference sequence). The CDR3 here is CSARKPGLAGLGNEQFF.

The chain combines TRBV12-3 or TRBV12-4 with TRBJ2-5; TCRdb reports TRBD2, a call that lacks DNA to check it against. CDR3 length: 16 residues. The CDR3 protein is CASSPTSGGAMPAQYF.

CDR3 loop: CASSIRGRTEAFF. The chain links TRBV19 to TRBJ1-1; TCRdb indicates TRBD1, and absent DNA this call remains unverified. CDR3 size: 13 residues. Looked up from germline, CDR1 is LNHDA and CDR2 is SQIVND (reference sequence).

The chain is built from TRBV7-3 and TRBJ2-5; the D call of TRBD2 rests on TCRdb alone, since no DNA is present to check it. The germline gives CDR1 SGHTA, CDR2 FQGTGA. This CDR3 comprises 15 residues. The CDR3 loop reads CASSTTGGPGETQYF.

The chain couples TRBV20-1 to TRBJ2-5. There are 15 residues in the CDR3. The germline CDR1 and CDR2 sequences are DFQATT and SNEGSKA (reference sequence). CDR3 protein: CSARETRKFGETQYF.

The V gene is TRBV11-1, the J gene TRBJ1-2; TCRdb selects TRBD1, and the lack of DNA leaves this call unchecked. There are 18 residues in the CDR3. Germline-derived CDR1 and CDR2 are SGHAT and FQDESV (reference sequence). The CDR3 sequence is CASSLGGGRSRSNYGYTF.